This T cell receptor (beta chain) was captured by sequencing in a study of OX40 agonist ivuxolimab in advanced cancers. General study points: At 0.1 to 3.0 mg/kg and by week 6, CD4+ and CD8+ T cells in the blood had expanded clonally.

Per the germline V gene, CDR1 is SEHNR and CDR2 is FQNEAQ (reference sequence). The CDR3 length is 15 residues. Trimming removed 1 base at V and 1 base at J, with 9 bases between. A remark on this clone: The target antigen is unknown.

TCRdb's copy holds only in-frame clones and misses some; the assay was immunoSEQ multiplex PCR. The sample shows about 82,000 clones, over 65% of them seen only once. This TCR was recovered from an adult with an advanced solid tumor such as melanoma, head and neck, liver or kidney cancer. The V gene is TRBV7-9, the J gene TRBJ2-3; D call uncertain. Sequencing used CD4+ or CD8+ T cells sorted from blood, obtained in a trial of the OX40 agonist ivuxolimab. The CDR3 nucleotides are TGTGCCAGCAGCTTAGGACCCCGGGGCACAGATACGCAGTATTTT. Its protein product is CASSLGPRGTDTQYF.